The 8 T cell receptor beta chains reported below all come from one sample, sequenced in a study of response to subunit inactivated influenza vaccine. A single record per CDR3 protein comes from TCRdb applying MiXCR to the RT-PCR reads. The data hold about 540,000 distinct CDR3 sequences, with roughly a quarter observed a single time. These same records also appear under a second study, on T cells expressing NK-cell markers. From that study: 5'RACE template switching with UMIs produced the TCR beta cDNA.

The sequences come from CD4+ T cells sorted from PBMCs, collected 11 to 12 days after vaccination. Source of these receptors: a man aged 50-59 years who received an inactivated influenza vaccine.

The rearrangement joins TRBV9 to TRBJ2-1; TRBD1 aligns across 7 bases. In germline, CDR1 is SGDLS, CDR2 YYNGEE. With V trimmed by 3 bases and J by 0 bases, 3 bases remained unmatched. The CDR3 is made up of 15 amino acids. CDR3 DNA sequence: TGTGCCAGCAGCGACAGGGGAAGCTCCTACAATGAGCAGTTCTTC. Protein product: CASSDRGSSYNEQFF.

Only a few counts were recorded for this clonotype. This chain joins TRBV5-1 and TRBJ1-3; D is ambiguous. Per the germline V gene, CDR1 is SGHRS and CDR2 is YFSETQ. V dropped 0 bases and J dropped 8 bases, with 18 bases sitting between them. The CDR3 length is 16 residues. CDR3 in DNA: TGCGCCAGCAGCTTGGATATGGCTTTTCGGCCGGACACCATATATTTT. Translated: CASSLDMAFRPDTIYF.

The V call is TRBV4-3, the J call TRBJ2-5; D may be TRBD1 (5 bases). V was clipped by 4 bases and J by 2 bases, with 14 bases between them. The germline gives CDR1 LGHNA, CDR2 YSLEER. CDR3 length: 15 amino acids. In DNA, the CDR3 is TGCGCCAGCAGCCGGACCTTTGGACAACAAGAGACCCAGTACTTC. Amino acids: CASSRTFGQQETQYF.

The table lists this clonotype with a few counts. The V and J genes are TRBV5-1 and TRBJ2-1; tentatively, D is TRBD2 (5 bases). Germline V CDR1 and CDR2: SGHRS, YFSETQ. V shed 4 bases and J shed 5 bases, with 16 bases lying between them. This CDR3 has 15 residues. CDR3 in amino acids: CASSRGPYRNNEQFF. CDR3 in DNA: TGCGCCAGCAGCCGCGGGCCTTATCGAAACAATGAGCAGTTCTTC.

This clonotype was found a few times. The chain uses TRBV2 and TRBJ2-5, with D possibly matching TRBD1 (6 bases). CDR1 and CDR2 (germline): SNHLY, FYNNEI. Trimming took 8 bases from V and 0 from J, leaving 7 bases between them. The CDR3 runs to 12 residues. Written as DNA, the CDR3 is TGTGCCAGCCGGGACAACCAAGAGACCCAGTACTTC. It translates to CASRDNQETQYF. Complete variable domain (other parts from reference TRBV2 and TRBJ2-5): EPEVTQTPSHQVTQMGQEVILRCVPISNHLYFYWYRQILGQKVEFLVSFYNNEISEKSEIFDDQFSVERPDGSNFTLKIRSTKLEDSAMYFCASRDNQETQYFGPGTRLLVL.

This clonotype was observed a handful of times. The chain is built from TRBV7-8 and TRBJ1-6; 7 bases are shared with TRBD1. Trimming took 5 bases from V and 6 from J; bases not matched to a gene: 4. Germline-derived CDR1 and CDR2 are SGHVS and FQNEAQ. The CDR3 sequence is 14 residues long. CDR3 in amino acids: CASSAGQTNSPLHF. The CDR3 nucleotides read TGTGCCAGCAGCGCGGGACAGACTAATTCACCCCTCCACTTT.

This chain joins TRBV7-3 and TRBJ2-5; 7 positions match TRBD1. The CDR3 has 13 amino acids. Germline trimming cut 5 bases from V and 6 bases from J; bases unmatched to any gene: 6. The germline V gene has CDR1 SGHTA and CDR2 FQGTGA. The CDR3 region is CASSRDRAQTQYF. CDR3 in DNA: TGTGCCAGCAGCAGAGACAGGGCCCAGACCCAGTACTTC.

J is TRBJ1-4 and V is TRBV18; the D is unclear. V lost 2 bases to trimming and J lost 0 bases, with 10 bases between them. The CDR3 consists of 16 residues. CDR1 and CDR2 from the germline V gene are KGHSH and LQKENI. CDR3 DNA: TGTGCCAGCTCACCAGACCAGGCGGCAACTAATGAAAAACTGTTTTTT. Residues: CASSPDQAATNEKLFF.